The rows below give T cell receptor beta chains drawn from one sample of a study of OX40 agonist ivuxolimab in advanced cancers. Only in-frame clones appear in the TCRdb table, and some are missing; sequencing was by immunoSEQ multiplex PCR. In the table there are more than 70,000 clones, about 85% of which are singletons. Here the sequenced sample was CD4+ or CD8+ T cells sorted from blood, taken in a trial of the OX40 agonist ivuxolimab. These receptors were taken from an adult with an advanced solid tumor such as melanoma, head and neck, liver or kidney cancer. CDR3s include the opening cysteine and the closing phenylalanine or tryptophan. A D gene is named only where the DNA matches it firmly. Clone size appears in some rows only: once, few, many, or a class for an expanded clone.

NA | TRBJ1-4 | TRBD1 | TRBV7-6 | TGTGCCAGCAGCCCCCTACAGGGGGTTGGGGAAAAACTGTTTTTT | CASSPLQGVGEKLFF
NA | TRBJ2-2 | TRBD2 | TRBV2 | TGTGCCAGCACTACCGTGGGAACGGGGGGTGCCGGGGAGCTGTTTTTT | CASTTVGTGGAGELFF
NA | TRBJ2-7 | TRBD1 | TRBV19 | TGTGCCAGTAGTATATCCCGACAGGGGCGGAGCTCCTACGAGCAGTACTTC | CASSISRQGRSSYEQYF
NA | TRBJ2-3 | TRBD2 | TRBV6-4 | TGTGCCAGCAGTGTTAAAGCGGGAGCAGATACGCAGTATTTT | CASSVKAGADTQYF
once | TRBJ2-7 | NA | TRBV7-2 | TGTGCCAGCACCGCGGGATCTAGCTACGAGCAGTACTTC | CASTAGSSYEQYF
NA | TRBJ1-5 | NA | TRBV18 | TGTGCCAGCTCACCATGGGAGCATCAGCCCCAGCATTTT | CASSPWEHQPQHF
NA | TRBJ1-3 | NA | TRBV18 | TGTGCCAGCTCCCTGAGCGTCCTGAGCTCTGGAAACACCATATATTTT | CASSLSVLSSGNTIYF
NA | TRBJ1-1 | NA | TRBV19 | TGTGCCAGTAGTATGAGGGACGCTGAAGCTTTCTTT | CASSMRDAEAFF
NA | TRBJ1-1 | TRBD1 | TRBV5-5 | TGTGCCAGCAGCTTGGCGACAGGGAGTGAAGCTTTCTTT | CASSLATGSEAFF
NA | TRBJ1-1 | NA | TRBV28 | TGTGCCAGCACCGCCGAGACAGCCATGAACACTGAAGCTTTCTTT | CASTAETAMNTEAFF
NA | TRBJ1-4 | NA | TRBV5-1 | TGCGCCAGCAGCTATGACAGAAATGAAAAACTGTTTTTT | CASSYDRNEKLFF
NA | TRBJ1-2 | TRBD1 | TRBV6-1 | TGTGCCAGCAGCCCTAATCAGGGGGCCTATGGCTACACCTTC | CASSPNQGAYGYTF
once | TRBJ2-1 | TRBD1 | TRBV10-3 | TGTGCCATCAGTGAGTCTCCGGGACAGGCCTACAATGAGCAGTTCTTC | CAISESPGQAYNEQFF
NA | TRBJ1-1 | NA | TRBV18 | TGTGCCAGCTCACCAAGTCAGGACACTGAAGCTTTCTTT | CASSPSQDTEAFF
NA | TRBJ1-6 | NA | TRBV6-1 | TGTGCCAGCAGTGAAGGAGGGACCAAGGGGTCACCCCTCCACTTT | CASSEGGTKGSPLHF
once | TRBJ1-1 | NA | TRBV29-1 | TGCAGCGTTACACCGGCCGCGGCTTTCTTT | CSVTPAAAFF
once | TRBJ2-1 | NA | TRBV7-3 | TGTGCCAGCAGCTTCCTTCCGGGATCGCCGTTGGATGAGCAGTTCTTC | CASSFLPGSPLDEQFF
NA | TRBJ1-2 | TRBD1 | TRBV5-4 | TGTGCCAGCAGCTCCTGGGACAGGGGGCTTGGCTACACCTTC | CASSSWDRGLGYTF
NA | TRBJ1-2 | NA | TRBV5-6 | TGTGCCAGCAGCTTTCCAAACGGGGGAACGGATGGCTACACCTTC | CASSFPNGGTDGYTF
NA | TRBJ2-3 | NA | TRBV4-1 | TGCGCCAGCAGCCCTCGATTCCCCTCCGATACGCAGTATTTT | CASSPRFPSDTQYF
NA | TRBJ1-5 | NA | TRBV2 | TGTGCCAGCAGCCGGGGGAATAGCAATCAGCCCCAGCATTTT | CASSRGNSNQPQHF
NA | TRBJ2-2 | TRBD1 | TRBV4-1 | TGCGCCAGCAGGGGACAGGGGGCCTGGACCGGGGAGCTGTTTTTT | CASRGQGAWTGELFF
NA | TRBJ2-6 | TRBD1 | TRBV18 | TGTGCCAGCTCACGGCCGACAGGGGGCTCTGGGGCCAACGTCCTGACTTTC | CASSRPTGGSGANVLTF
NA | TRBJ2-1 | TRBD2 | TRBV5-6 | TGTGCCAGCAGGTACGGGACTAGCGGGGACAATGAGCAGTTCTTC | CASRYGTSGDNEQFF
NA | TRBJ2-3 | NA | TRBV7-2 | TGTGCCAGCAGCCCCGACAGAATGGATACGCAGTATTTT | CASSPDRMDTQYF
NA | TRBJ2-7 | TRBD2 | TRBV2 | TGTGCCAGCAGTGAGGGAGGGCAGTCCTACGAGCAGTACTTC | CASSEGGQSYEQYF
NA | TRBJ2-5 | TRBD2 | TRBV29-1 | TGCAGCGTAGACCGACTAGCGGGAGAGACCCAGTACTTC | CSVDRLAGETQYF
NA | TRBJ1-2 | NA | TRBV7-8 | TGTGCCAGCAGCTTAGAAGCGAACGGGGGCGGCTATGGCTACACCTTC | CASSLEANGGGYGYTF
NA | TRBJ2-5 | TRBD2 | TRBV4-2 | TGTGCCAGCAGCCAAGACCCCGGACTAGCGGGAGGCGGGTCACAAGAGACCCAGTACTTC | CASSQDPGLAGGGSQETQYF
few | TRBJ2-1 | NA | TRBV7-2 | TGTGCCAGCAGCTTCTCCGGGGGCACTGAGCAGTTCTTC | CASSFSGGTEQFF
NA | TRBJ2-7 | TRBD2 | TRBV2 | TGTGCCAGCAAACAAGGACTAGCGGGAGGGGGAGAGCAGTACTTC | CASKQGLAGGGEQYF
once | TRBJ2-3 | NA | TRBV11-2 | TGTGCCAGCAGCCCGCCTAGTGGGGGCCCTAGGACAGATACGCAGTATTTT | CASSPPSGGPRTDTQYF
NA | TRBJ1-5 | TRBD1 | TRBV6-4 | TGTGCCAGCAGTGATGGTGACAGGGGGGGCTATAGCAATCAGCCCCAGCATTTT | CASSDGDRGGYSNQPQHF
NA | TRBJ1-2 | NA | TRBV4-3 | TGCGCCAGCAGCCAAGTAAAGGGAGGGTTCTCTGGCTACACCTTC | CASSQVKGGFSGYTF
NA | TRBJ2-7 | NA | TRBV6-5 | TGTGCCAGCAGTTACAAGCACTCCTACGAGCAGTACTTC | CASSYKHSYEQYF
NA | TRBJ2-2 | NA | TRBV2 | TGTGCCACCTCGCTAGAAGGGGCCGGGGAGCTGTTTTTT | CATSLEGAGELFF
NA | TRBJ1-1 | NA | TRBV6-5 | TGTGCCAGCAGTGCAATCGGGAGAGGAACTGAAGCTTTCTTT | CASSAIGRGTEAFF
NA | TRBJ1-4 | NA | TRBV6-5 | TGTGCCAGCAGTTACGGGCGGAGAAATGAAAAACTGTTTTTT | CASSYGRRNEKLFF
few | TRBJ1-1 | TRBD1 | TRBV19 | TGTGCCAGTAGCACTCAGACAGGGACTGGAGCTTTCTTT | CASSTQTGTGAFF
NA | TRBJ1-2 | NA | TRBV4-3 | TGCGCCAGCAGCCAAGATCGCGGGGGCTCGGGCTATGGCTACACCTTC | CASSQDRGGSGYGYTF
NA | TRBJ2-1 | NA | TRBV7-8 | TGTGCCAGCAGCTTAGCGATGATGGCCGCCGATGAGCAGTTCTTC | CASSLAMMAADEQFF
NA | TRBJ2-7 | TRBD1 | TRBV6-1 | TGTGCCAGCAGCCGGGACAGTCCCTACGAGCAGTACTTC | CASSRDSPYEQYF